The entry below gives a single TCR beta chain sequence along with its context. Antigen: not known. The isolated RNA, all of it, was reverse transcribed, so expressed TCRB transcripts were what got sequenced. The protocol was immunoSEQ multiplex PCR, while the TCRdb copy is restricted to in-frame clones and leaves out a portion. The sample includes approximately 140,000 clones, roughly 9.7% of them seen just once. The sample belongs to a study of beta chain features in type 1 diabetes. Study-wide points: Small HLA sub-analyses could not settle whether HLA shapes TCRB rearrangement.

Germline CDR1 MNHEY, CDR2 SVGAGI. CDR3 size: 13 residues. V was pared by 9 bases and J by 3 bases, with 15 bases between. CD45RO/CCR7/CD25/CD127/CD95/CD27 staining was used to isolate CD4+ naive, central memory, regulatory and stem cell-like memory cells by sorting. The clonotype comes from a woman between 40 and 55 years old in good health. Sequences were obtained from central memory CD4+ T cells from blood. V usage is TRBV6-5 and J usage is TRBJ2-7; tentatively, D is TRBD2 (5 bases). CDR3 in amino acids: CASSRDLIYEQYF. CDR3 coding DNA: TGTGCCAGTTCCCGGGATCTGATCTACGAGCAGTACTTC.